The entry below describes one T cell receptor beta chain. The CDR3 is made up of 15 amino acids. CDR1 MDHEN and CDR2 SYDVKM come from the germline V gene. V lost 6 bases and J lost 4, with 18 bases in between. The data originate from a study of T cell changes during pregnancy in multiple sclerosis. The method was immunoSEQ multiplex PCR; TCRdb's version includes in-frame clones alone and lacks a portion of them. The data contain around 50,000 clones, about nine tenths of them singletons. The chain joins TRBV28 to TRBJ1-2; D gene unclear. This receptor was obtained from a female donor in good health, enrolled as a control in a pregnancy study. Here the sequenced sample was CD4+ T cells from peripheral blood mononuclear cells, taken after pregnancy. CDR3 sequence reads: CASRMGLTPFYGYTF. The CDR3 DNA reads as TGTGCCAGCAGGATGGGCTTAACCCCATTCTATGGCTACACCTTC.